A selection of T cell receptor beta chains follows, all from one sample in a study of T-cell reconstitution after alpha-beta-depleted transplantation in children. From the PCR reads, TCRdb called clonotypes with MiXCR, one entry per CDR3 protein. The data show over 100,000 distinct CDR3 sequences, roughly 7.2% seen once. This specimen consisted of PBMCs, obtained before TCRalphabeta/CD19-depleted stem cell transplant. The receptors come from a boy between 2 and 15 years old with acute lymphoblastic leukemia, due to receive a stem cell transplant. Both conserved end residues are part of each CDR3. D genes are given only for firm matches. Not all rows give a size; the values are once, few, many and, for expanded clones, a class.

size,V,J,D,DNA,CDR3
.,TRBV4-3,TRBJ2-3,.,TGCGCCAGCAGCCAAGAGAGGGGGGGGGCAGATACGCAGTATTTT,CASSQERGGADTQYF
few,TRBV20-1,TRBJ2-1,TRBD2,TGCAGTGCTAGAGGGCTAGCGGGGGGGTTCGGTGAGCAGTTCTTC,CSARGLAGGFGEQFF
medium-sized,TRBV18,TRBJ1-1,.,TGTGCCAGCTCACCCCCCTCGCACCCCCTCACTGAAGCTTTCTTT,CASSPPSHPLTEAFF
few,TRBV6-1,TRBJ1-1,.,TGTGCCAGCAGTGAACCCGGGGGGCCTGAAGCTTTCTTT,CASSEPGGPEAFF
.,TRBV5-1,TRBJ1-1,TRBD1,TGCGCCAGCAGCTCGGGGACAGGGGGCTTCACTGAAGCTTTCTTT,CASSSGTGGFTEAFF
many,TRBV5-1,TRBJ1-1,.,TGCGCCAGCAGCTTGGGCCGGGGGTTTGGGACTGAAGCTTTCTTT,CASSLGRGFGTEAFF
many,TRBV12-3/TRBV12-4,TRBJ2-5,.,TGTGCCAGCAGCCCCCTGGAGACCCAGTACTTC,CASSPLETQYF
.,TRBV19,TRBJ1-4,.,TGTGCCAGTAGTAAGGGGTTCGAAAAACTGTTTTTT,CASSKGFEKLFF
.,TRBV4-1,TRBJ1-6,.,TGCGCCAGCAGCCAAGGGCTAATCCATTCACCCCTCCACTTT,CASSQGLIHSPLHF
.,TRBV25-1,TRBJ1-6,.,TGTGCCAGCAGGATGACACTCCTTACTACCACCTCACCCCTCCACTTT,CASRMTLLTTTSPLHF
.,TRBV14,TRBJ2-3,.,TGTGCCAGCAGCCCCGGACAGCGTTCCTTCACAGATACGCAGTATTTT,CASSPGQRSFTDTQYF
few,TRBV4-1,TRBJ1-2,.,TGCGCCAGCAGCCAAGGTCGAGGGGTTTACTATGGCTACACCTTC,CASSQGRGVYYGYTF
many,TRBV7-2,TRBJ2-2,.,TGTGCCAGCAGCTTTAGGGAAACCGGGGAGCTGTTTTTT,CASSFRETGELFF
.,TRBV18,TRBJ2-2,.,TGTGCCAGCTCCCCACAGGGCGGGGAGCTGTTTTTT,CASSPQGGELFF
few,TRBV7-3,TRBJ2-3,TRBD2,TGTGCCAGCAGCTTCATAGCGGGGAGCACAGATACGCAGTATTTT,CASSFIAGSTDTQYF
.,TRBV11-2,TRBJ2-5,TRBD2,TGTGCCAGCAGCTCCGCAGTGAGGCGGGGGGGCCTTGAGACCCAGTACTTC,CASSSAVRRGGLETQYF
many,TRBV7-9,TRBJ2-7,.,TGTGCCAGCAGGGATGACGGCCTCCGAGAGCAGTACTTC,CASRDDGLREQYF
many,TRBV7-8,TRBJ2-7,.,TGTGCCAGCAGCGACGTGGGGGGCCCCTACGAGCAGTACTTC,CASSDVGGPYEQYF
.,TRBV4-3,TRBJ1-1,.,TGCGCCAGCAGCCAAGATCTGGGGTCCACTGAAGCTTTCTTT,CASSQDLGSTEAFF
few,TRBV2,TRBJ2-3,.,TGTGCCAGCACTGAGGCGGGGTCTAGCACAGATACGCAGTATTTT,CASTEAGSSTDTQYF
few,TRBV18,TRBJ2-3,.,TGTGCCAGCTCCCACGAGGGGGGCGCAGATACGCAGTATTTT,CASSHEGGADTQYF
few,TRBV11-2,TRBJ1-5,TRBD1,TGTGCCAGCAGCTTAGGTTCAGGGGGTAATCAGCCCCAGCATTTT,CASSLGSGGNQPQHF
many,TRBV6-1,TRBJ2-2,TRBD1,TGTGCCAGCAGTACCCCCGGGACAGCGAACACCGGGGAGCTGTTTTTT,CASSTPGTANTGELFF
.,TRBV6-1,TRBJ1-2,.,TGTGCCAGCCAACCCGAACAACAGGGAATCTATGGCTACACCTTC,CASQPEQQGIYGYTF
many,TRBV5-4,TRBJ2-2,.,TGTGCCAGCAACTTGGACATCGGGGAGCTGTTTTTT,CASNLDIGELFF
many,TRBV28,TRBJ2-4,.,TGTGCCAGCGATGACCAAAACATTCAGTACTTC,CASDDQNIQYF
few,TRBV20-1,TRBJ2-1,TRBD2,TGCAGTGCTAGTGAAGGCAGCGGGGCTGGTGAGCAGTTCTTC,CSASEGSGAGEQFF
few,TRBV5-1,TRBJ2-1,TRBD2,TGCGCCAGCTTCAGCGGGGGCCATTACAATGAGCAGTTCTTC,CASFSGGHYNEQFF
.,TRBV6-2/TRBV6-3,TRBJ2-2,.,TGTGCCAGCAGTTACACCACTCCCACCTCGAACACCGGGGAGCTGTTTTTT,CASSYTTPTSNTGELFF
.,TRBV6-2/TRBV6-3,TRBJ2-1,TRBD2,TGTGCCAGCACACGGGGGCTAGCGGGGGCACGTACCCAGTTCTTC,CASTRGLAGARTQFF
many,TRBV25-1,TRBJ2-4,.,TGTGCCAGCAGTGAGGGCATGGGGCCCAAAAACATTCAGTACTTC,CASSEGMGPKNIQYF
few,TRBV6-2/TRBV6-3,TRBJ1-2,.,TGTGCCAGCAGTCTACAGGGAGGGGGCTACACCTTC,CASSLQGGGYTF
few,TRBV7-2,TRBJ2-7,.,TGTGCCAGCAGCTCCCGCAGGCGTTCTCCGGACGAGCAGTACTTC,CASSSRRRSPDEQYF
few,TRBV5-1,TRBJ2-3,.,TGCGCCAGCAGCTGGGCGTATCGAGGGGGGCACCTAAACCGCACAGATACGCAGTATTTT,CASSWAYRGGHLNRTDTQYF
.,TRBV27,TRBJ2-1,TRBD2,TGTGCCAGCACCCTAGCGGGAGTGTACGATGAGCAGTTCTTC,CASTLAGVYDEQFF
.,TRBV5-1,TRBJ2-2,.,TGCGCCAGCAGCTTGGGACAGGCTGGTTTAACCGGGGAGCTGTTTTTT,CASSLGQAGLTGELFF
many,TRBV5-1,TRBJ2-2,.,TGCGCCAGCAGCTTGGACGGAGGGGAGCTGTTTTTT,CASSLDGGELFF
many,TRBV6-4,TRBJ1-1,.,TGTGCCAGCAGTGAGGGGGCGAACACTGAAGCTTTCTTT,CASSEGANTEAFF
few,TRBV11-2,TRBJ2-1,TRBD2,TGTGCCAGCAGCTTCCCGGGGGGGTACTACAATGAGCAGTTCTTC,CASSFPGGYYNEQFF
few,TRBV2,TRBJ1-2,TRBD1,TGTGCCAGCAGTGAGGGCCTACGGACAGGGCTTGATGGCTACACCTTC,CASSEGLRTGLDGYTF
.,TRBV20-1,TRBJ1-1,.,TGCAGTGCTAGGGCGAAGCGTTTCTTT,CSARAKRFF
many,TRBV7-2,TRBJ2-2,TRBD2,TGTGCCAGCAGCTTTTCCACTAGCGGCACCGGGGAGCTGTTTTTT,CASSFSTSGTGELFF
many,TRBV5-1,TRBJ2-5,.,TGCGCCAGCAGCCCGCAGGGGAGGGGACAAGAGACCCAGTACTTC,CASSPQGRGQETQYF
many,TRBV11-2,TRBJ2-2,TRBD1,TGTGCCAGCAGCCTTGGACAGGGGAACACCGGGGAGCTGTTTTTT,CASSLGQGNTGELFF
many,TRBV12-3/TRBV12-4,TRBJ1-1,TRBD1,TGTGCCAGCAGTCAGACAGGGATCCAAGAAGCTTTCTTT,CASSQTGIQEAFF
many,TRBV19,TRBJ2-1,TRBD2,TGTGCCAGTAGTTCCCTCCTAGCGGGAGGAGGTGGTGAGCAGTTCTTC,CASSSLLAGGGGEQFF
few,TRBV15,TRBJ2-4,.,TGTGCCACCAGCGGCCCAGAGCGACAGGAAAACATTCAGTACTTC,CATSGPERQENIQYF
few,TRBV5-1,TRBJ2-7,.,TGCGCCAGCAGCTTGGGGGGACATCCAAGGTGGTACGAGCAGTACTTC,CASSLGGHPRWYEQYF
many,TRBV5-1,TRBJ2-1,.,TGCGCCAGCAGCTTGCCCCCCGCAGACAATGAGCAGTTCTTC,CASSLPPADNEQFF
many,TRBV19,TRBJ2-3,TRBD1,TGTGCCACTGACAGGGGTGGGAGTGAGGATACGCAGTATTTT,CATDRGGSEDTQYF